These 15 T cell receptor beta chains share one sample of origin, sequenced in a study of blood T cells in healthy people across ages. PCR was performed a second time for 7 to 11 cycles using a sample-barcoded 5' primer and a J-beta primer mix. TCRdb called the 5' RACE reads again in MiXCR, with one record for every CDR3 protein. The table has about 1,400,000 distinct CDR3 sequences, about 40% seen once; the top ten hold around 8%. The source material was blood. Receptor source: a woman between 18 and 29 years old in good health.

This clonotype was recorded only once. This chain joins TRBV6-1 and TRBJ1-1; D perhaps matches TRBD1 (6 bases). The CDR3 totals 15 residues. The germline V gene has CDR1 MNHNS and CDR2 SASEGT. The V end lost 3 bases, the J end lost 0 bases, and 11 bases lay between the germline ends. The chain's CDR3 is CASSEIGGLNTEAFF. Written as DNA, the CDR3 is TGTGCCAGCAGTGAGATCGGGGGCCTGAACACTGAAGCTTTCTTT.

The chain joins TRBV18 to TRBJ2-7, with D perhaps assigned TRBD1 or TRBD2 (6 bases each). CDR1 is KGHSH and CDR2 is LQKENI in the germline V gene. V was pared by 3 bases and J by 0 bases, with 18 bases between. The CDR3 runs 17 residues. The DNA of the CDR3 is TGTGCCAGCTCACCTTATAAAGGGGGGCTAAGCTCCTACGAGCAGTACTTC. This gives the protein CASSPYKGGLSSYEQYF. The full variable domain, completed using reference TRBV18 and TRBJ2-7, is NAGVMQNPRHLVRRRGQEARLRCSPMKGHSHVYWYRQLPEEGLKFMVYLQKENIIDESGMPKERFSAEFPKEGPSILRIQQVVRGDSAAYFCASSPYKGGLSSYEQYFGPGTRLTVT.

The DNA of the CDR3 is TGTGCCAGCAGTGAGGGAATCCGGGACAGCTGGATTAAAAACTATGGCTACACCTTC. Its protein product is CASSEGIRDSWIKNYGYTF. The chain carries TRBV6-1 and TRBJ1-2; 7 bases line up with TRBD1. CDR3 length equals 19 residues. Germline values: CDR1 MNHNS, CDR2 SASEGT. J gave up 2 bases and V 3 bases, and 18 bases lay outside the gene matches.

The chain has TRBV5-1 and TRBJ2-7, with D possibly matching TRBD2 (5 bases). V lost 2 bases, J lost 0 bases, and 15 bases lay in between. Germline loops: CDR1 SGHRS, CDR2 YFSETQ. This CDR3 has 16 residues. The CDR3 bases are TGCGCCAGCAGCTTTGGGCCCGATCGGGACTCCTACGAGCAGTACTTC. Translated, it gives CASSFGPDRDSYEQYF.

The V call is TRBV5-1, the J call TRBJ2-3, with 8 bases aligning to TRBD2. The V segment lost 1 base and the J segment 4 bases; nucleotides outside the gene matches: 5. The CDR3 runs 15 residues. In germline, CDR1 is SGHRS, CDR2 YFSETQ. CDR3 protein: CASSLRRGEADTQYF. The CDR3 DNA sequence: TGCGCCAGCAGCTTGAGGCGGGGGGAGGCAGATACGCAGTATTTT.

The V and J genes are TRBV25-1 and TRBJ2-7; D could derive from TRBD1 or TRBD2 (5 bases each). Germline V lookup: CDR1 MGHDK, CDR2 SYGVNS. V lost 1 base, J lost 3 bases, and 16 bases lay in between. The CDR3 spans 16 residues. DNA of the CDR3: TGTGCCAGCAGTGAATCGGGGCCCGGAGCGGTCTACGAGCAGTACTTC. Amino acids: CASSESGPGAVYEQYF.

As concerns this clonotype: One end of the junction varies from germline; a read error may be responsible. The rearrangement uses TRBV10-3 and TRBJ2-5; D may correspond to TRBD1 or TRBD2 (5 bases each). Germline-derived CDR1 and CDR2 are ENHRY and SYGVKD. The CDR3 sequence is 14 residues long. DNA of the CDR3: TGTGCCATCAGTCTCGGGACGATTCAAGAGGCCCAGTACTTC. Amino acids: CAISLGTIQEAQYF.

This clonotype was picked up a small number of times. V is TRBV4-1 and J is TRBJ2-7, with 11 bases aligning to TRBD2. The CDR3 loop spans 15 amino acids. The junction had 2 bases not matched to a gene; V was cut back by 1 base and J by 3 bases. The germline gives CDR1 MGHRA, CDR2 YSYEKL. The CDR3 here is CASSQGTSGYYEQYF. CDR3 sequence (DNA): TGCGCCAGCAGCCAAGGGACTAGCGGGTACTACGAGCAGTACTTC.

The V gene is TRBV6-6, the J gene TRBJ2-7, with TRBD1 identical over 7 bases. After removal of 5 bases from V and 3 bases from J, the junction contained 7 bases not matched to a gene. There are 14 residues in the CDR3. Germline V gene data show CDR1 as MNHNY and CDR2 as SVGAGI (reference sequence). DNA of the CDR3: TGTGCCAGCAGTCGACAGGGTTTGCTCTACGAGCAGTACTTC. Residues: CASSRQGLLYEQYF.

There are a few counts of this clonotype. The chain couples TRBV20-1 to TRBJ2-7, with 10 bases lining up with TRBD2. The CDR3 has 14 amino acids. The germline CDR1 and CDR2 sequences are DFQATT and SNEGSKA (reference sequence). V lost 2 bases, J lost 5 bases, and 6 bases stayed unmatched. CDR3 sequence (DNA): TGCAGTGCTAGACCACTAGCGGGGATCGACGAGCAGTACTTC. The encoded protein is CSARPLAGIDEQYF.

The chain employs TRBV6-1 and TRBJ1-2; D unresolved. Trimming took 9 bases from V and 7 from J, leaving 18 bases between them. In germline, CDR1 is MNHNS, CDR2 SASEGT. CDR3 length: 13 amino acids. CDR3 loop: CASQAAVDSGYTF. Written as DNA, the CDR3 is TGTGCCAGTCAGGCGGCCGTGGATAGTGGCTACACCTTC.

The table lists this clonotype with a few counts. This sequence joins TRBV28 and TRBJ1-5, with TRBD1 identical over 8 bases. The germline CDR1 and CDR2 sequences are MDHEN and SYDVKM. CDR3 length: 16 residues. V was clipped by 5 bases and J by 2 bases; unmatched bases: 8. The chain's CDR3 is CASSPGQGRGNQPQHF. The CDR3 nucleotides read TGTGCCAGCAGTCCCGGACAGGGACGGGGCAATCAGCCCCAGCATTTT.

This clonotype was counted once. The chain recombines TRBV6-1 with TRBJ2-5; the D gene is possibly TRBD2 (6 bases). Trimming shortened V by 8 bases and J by 0 bases, and 22 bases separated the two germline ends. This CDR3 is 17 amino acids long. Germline-derived CDR1 and CDR2 are MNHNS and SASEGT. The CDR3 DNA sequence: TGTGCCAGCGGCCACCCAAGAGGCAGGGACTACCAAGAGACCCAGTACTTC. Translating it yields CASGHPRGRDYQETQYF.

The V and J genes are TRBV28 and TRBJ1-1; 8 positions agree with TRBD1. J lost 11 bases, V lost 5 bases, and 7 bases had no gene match. This CDR3 spans 12 amino acids. In germline, CDR1 is MDHEN, CDR2 SYDVKM. CDR3 nucleotides: TGTGCCAGCAGTCGGGACAGGCAAGTTGCTTTCTTT. Translation gives CASSRDRQVAFF.

The sample holds a few counts of this clonotype. In nucleotides, the CDR3 is TGCAGCGCACAAAAGGCAGGGACCTACGAGCAGTACTTC. It codes for CSAQKAGTYEQYF. The J gene is TRBJ2-7, the V gene TRBV29-1; a possible D gene is TRBD1 (5 bases). Trimming cost V 7 bases and J 2 bases, with 15 bases left between them. The CDR3 runs to 13 residues. Germline V gene lookup returns CDR1 SQVTM and CDR2 ANQGSEA.